A selection of T cell receptor beta chains follows, all from one sample in a study of identical twins. TCRdb re-analysed the 5' RACE reads in MiXCR, keeping a single row per CDR3 protein. The sample comprises a few hundred thousand distinct CDR3 sequences, about 13% of which are singletons, and 4% to 5% rests with the top ten. These data also formed part of another study, on yellow fever vaccine responses in identical twins.

Material for sequencing was memory (CD45RO+) T cells sorted from blood. The receptors shown here come from a woman between 18 and 29 years old in good health. The CDR3 runs from the conserved cysteine through the conserved F or W. A D gene is named only where the DNA matches it firmly. Part of the rows lack a size; the others show once, few, many or a class for expanded clones.

clone size,D gene,J gene,V gene,CDR3 protein,CDR3 DNA
few,TRBD1,TRBJ2-1,TRBV10-3,CAISESKGQGISEQFF,TGTGCCATCAGTGAGTCGAAGGGACAGGGAATCTCTGAGCAGTTCTTC
many,TRBD1,TRBJ2-5,TRBV7-2,CASSRTGKGETQYF,TGTGCCAGCAGCCGGACAGGGAAGGGGGAGACCCAGTACTTC
few,.,TRBJ1-2,TRBV20-1,CSATQDVGGYGYTF,TGCAGTGCTACCCAGGACGTGGGGGGGTATGGCTACACCTTC
few,.,TRBJ2-6,TRBV4-3,CASSQDHGAAAFYRTNVLTF,TGCGCCAGCAGCCAAGATCATGGGGCAGCCGCCTTTTATAGGACCAACGTCCTGACTTTC
many,TRBD1,TRBJ2-7,TRBV12-3/TRBV12-4,CASSLEGPGQGGYEQYF,TGTGCCAGCAGCCTAGAAGGACCGGGACAGGGTGGATACGAGCAGTACTTC
few,TRBD2,TRBJ2-3,TRBV20-1,CSTDSSGTSGYTDTQYF,TGCAGTACCGATAGCTCCGGGACTAGCGGATACACAGATACGCAGTATTTT
.,.,TRBJ2-3,TRBV12-3/TRBV12-4,CASTRDPPTDTQYF,TGTGCCAGCACCAGGGACCCCCCCACAGATACGCAGTATTTT
.,TRBD1,TRBJ2-4,TRBV2,CASSATGGAMRGAKNIQYF,TGTGCCAGCAGTGCGACAGGGGGCGCAATGCGCGGGGCCAAAAACATTCAGTACTTC
once,TRBD2,TRBJ2-2,TRBV11-2,CASSLVGSGGHLKTGELFF,TGTGCCAGCAGCTTAGTAGGTAGCGGGGGCCATTTGAAAACCGGGGAGCTGTTTTTT
few,.,TRBJ1-1,TRBV29-1,CSVALGGSGNTEAFF,TGCAGCGTTGCTCTGGGGGGTTCTGGGAACACTGAAGCTTTCTTT
.,.,TRBJ2-7,TRBV6-5,CASSNRDLEQYF,TGTGCCAGCAGTAACAGGGACCTAGAGCAGTACTTC
.,TRBD2,TRBJ2-7,TRBV5-1,CASGGTSGSFVYEQYF,TGCGCCAGCGGGGGAACTAGCGGGAGTTTTGTCTACGAGCAGTACTTC
.,TRBD2,TRBJ2-1,TRBV7-2,CASSQLAGGQLRNEQFF,TGTGCCAGCAGCCAGTTAGCGGGGGGCCAACTCAGGAACGAGCAGTTCTTC
many,TRBD1,TRBJ2-3,TRBV20-1,CSATVGTATDTQYF,TGCAGTGCTACCGTGGGGACAGCCACAGATACGCAGTATTTT
.,.,TRBJ1-2,TRBV5-1,CASSHTGGYTF,TGCGCCAGCAGTCATACAGGCGGCTACACCTTC
few,TRBD1,TRBJ1-6,TRBV4-1,CASSRGQGNSPLHF,TGCGCCAGCAGCAGGGGACAGGGGAATTCACCCCTCCACTTT
many,TRBD1,TRBJ2-7,TRBV7-2,CASSFEQGALYEQYF,TGTGCCAGCAGCTTTGAACAGGGGGCACTCTACGAGCAGTACTTC
few,.,TRBJ1-6,TRBV9,CASSLGGTGNSPLHF,TGTGCCAGCAGCCTCGGCGGAACAGGGAATTCACCCCTCCACTTT
many,TRBD1,TRBJ2-1,TRBV20-1,CSARGGQGYEQFF,TGCAGTGCTAGAGGGGGACAGGGGTATGAGCAGTTCTTC
.,.,TRBJ2-7,TRBV6-1,CASSPGTLKDEQYF,TGTGCCAGCAGTCCCGGGACACTGAAGGACGAGCAGTACTTC
.,TRBD2,TRBJ2-7,TRBV7-9,CASSDPSGKAHYEQYF,TGTGCCAGCAGCGACCCTAGCGGGAAGGCCCATTACGAGCAGTACTTC
many,.,TRBJ2-2,TRBV29-1,CSVEKQENTGELFF,TGCAGCGTTGAAAAGCAGGAGAACACCGGGGAGCTGTTTTTT
.,TRBD2,TRBJ2-2,TRBV20-1,CCAEELAGGPAGELFF,TGCTGTGCTGAAGAACTAGCGGGAGGGCCTGCTGGGGAGCTGTTTTTT
.,TRBD2,TRBJ2-7,TRBV5-1,CASSRPSGGAEQYF,TGCGCCAGCAGCCGACCTAGCGGGGGGGCCGAGCAGTACTTC
once,.,TRBJ2-1,TRBV6-2/TRBV6-3,CAEGYYSYNEQFF,TGTGCGGAGGGGTACTACTCCTACAATGAGCAGTTCTTC
few,.,TRBJ2-7,TRBV6-1,CASSATHAYEQYF,TGTGCCAGCAGTGCGACTCATGCCTACGAGCAGTACTTC
few,.,TRBJ1-2,TRBV2,CASSVRSNTF,TGTGCCAGCAGTGTAAGATCGAACACCTTC
many,TRBD2,TRBJ2-2,TRBV5-1,CASSSRSGGRNTGELFF,TGCGCCAGCAGCTCCCGTAGCGGGGGGCGGAACACCGGGGAGCTGTTTTTT
few,TRBD2,TRBJ2-7,TRBV3-1,CASSPLTSGGLYEQYF,TGTGCCAGCAGCCCCTTGACTAGCGGGGGGCTCTACGAGCAGTACTTC
.,.,TRBJ2-3,TRBV7-9,CASSERLQSAGTQYF,TGTGCCAGCAGCGAACGACTCCAAAGCGCAGGGACGCAGTATTTT
.,TRBD1,TRBJ2-5,TRBV2,CASSDGTGIQETQYF,TGTGCCAGCAGTGACGGGACAGGAATTCAAGAGACCCAGTACTTC
.,TRBD2,TRBJ2-7,TRBV28,CASRRLAGAYEQYF,TGTGCCAGCAGGAGACTAGCGGGAGCCTACGAGCAGTACTTC
few,.,TRBJ1-1,TRBV28,CASSPTFGTEAFF,TGTGCCAGCAGTCCCACCTTCGGCACTGAAGCTTTCTTT
.,.,TRBJ2-2,TRBV7-6,CASKLLGRGTGELFF,TGTGCCAGCAAACTACTCGGGAGAGGAACCGGGGAGCTGTTTTTT
many,.,TRBJ1-4,TRBV12-3/TRBV12-4,CASRRDRTNEKLFF,TGTGCCAGCAGACGGGACCGCACTAATGAAAAACTGTTTTTT